The 20 T cell receptor beta chains below all came from one sample that was sequenced in a study of T cells in Graves' hyperthyroidism and ophthalmopathy. Amplification of TCR beta CDR3 regions used RNA as the template. The TCR CDR3 was amplified in a first-round RT-PCR using the HTBI primer set. TCRdb re-called the multiplex PCR reads with MiXCR, one entry per CDR3 protein. This table has some 490,000 distinct CDR3 sequences, roughly 23% appearing once. The specimen sequenced was blood. These receptor sequences come from a woman aged 70-85 years with Graves' ophthalmopathy.

This clonotype was seen many times. The chain combines TRBV5-1 with TRBJ2-7; 10 bases agree with TRBD1. The CDR3 extends over 15 amino acids. Germline V CDR1 and CDR2: SGHRS, YFSETQ. Trimming cost V 3 bases and J 2 bases; bases outside gene matches: 5. The chain's CDR3 is CASSSAGTGAYEQYF. The CDR3 nucleotides read TGCGCCAGCAGCTCTGCCGGGACAGGGGCCTACGAGCAGTACTTC.

This clonotype was recorded many times. The J gene is TRBJ2-7, the V gene TRBV28; a possible D gene is TRBD2 (5 bases). The V end was cut by 6 bases, the J end by 2 bases, with 17 bases between. Germline assignment: CDR1 MDHEN and CDR2 SYDVKM. CDR3 length: 15 amino acids. CDR3: CASSPPGFQTYEQYF. Here the CDR3 DNA reads TGTGCCAGCAGCCCTCCGGGGTTTCAAACCTACGAGCAGTACTTC.

At least ten counts were recorded for this clonotype. The J gene is TRBJ2-7, the V gene TRBV7-2; 10 nucleotides align to TRBD2. Germline lookup yields CDR1 SGHTA and CDR2 FQGNSA. Losses at the gene ends were 2 bases for V and 2 bases for J; bases not matched to a gene: 6. The CDR3 extends over 16 amino acids. CDR3 in amino acids: CASSLLRLAGAYEQYF. The DNA of the CDR3 is TGTGCCAGCAGCTTATTACGGCTAGCGGGAGCCTACGAGCAGTACTTC.

The chain has TRBV13 and TRBJ2-4; 7 nucleotides match TRBD2. CDR1 and CDR2 from the germline V gene are PRHDT and FYEKMQ (reference sequence). The CDR3 extends over 14 amino acids. Unmatched junction bases numbered 5, after V lost 1 base and J lost 8 bases. CDR3 region: CASSLAAGRDIQYF. The CDR3 nucleotides read TGTGCCAGCAGCTTAGCGGCGGGGAGGGACATTCAGTACTTC.

The chain uses TRBV24-1 and TRBJ2-3, with TRBD2 matching 10 bases. The CDR3 runs to 16 residues. Unmatched junction bases numbered 5, after V lost 4 bases and J lost 2 bases. Germline V CDR1 and CDR2: KGHDR, SFDVKD. The DNA of the CDR3 is TGTGCCACCAGTGACCCTGGGACTAGCGACACAGATACGCAGTATTTT. Its translation is CATSDPGTSDTDTQYF.

In its sample, this clonotype was seen a few times. Compared with germline, one end of the junction differs, possibly owing to a read error. The chain employs TRBV5-1 and TRBJ1-2, with 8 nucleotides matching TRBD1. CDR3 length: 13 amino acids. The germline CDR1 and CDR2 sequences are SGHRS and YFSETQ. CDR3 loop: CASTQTGDSRRAF. CDR3 DNA sequence: TGCGCCAGCACCCAGACAGGGGATAGCCGCAGGGCCTTC.

V and J are TRBV7-3 and TRBJ2-1; a weak D match, TRBD1 (5 bases). CDR3 length: 12 amino acids. CDR1 is SGHTA and CDR2 is FQGTGA in the germline V gene. V lost 5 bases and J 9 bases, leaving 11 bases between the germline ends. This chain's CDR3 is CASSPRQGEQFF. The CDR3 DNA reads as TGTGCCAGCAGCCCTAGGCAGGGTGAGCAGTTCTTC.

Regarding this clonotype: A much larger clone lies a single base off, so this may be a read error. The chain's CDR3 is CASSPVGRLAGDFEQFF. The DNA of the CDR3 is TGTGCCAGCAGCCCCGTAGGGCGACTAGCGGGAGATTTTGAGCAGTTCTTC. This chain uses TRBV11-2 with TRBJ2-1; 12 bases map to TRBD2. The length of the CDR3 is 17 residues. With V trimmed by 5 bases and J by 9 bases, 14 bases remained unmatched. Looked up from germline, CDR1 is SGHAT and CDR2 is FQNNGV.

The chain couples TRBV7-2 to TRBJ2-5; 7 bases are a match to TRBD2. Trimming cost V 5 bases and J 4 bases; bases outside gene matches: 7. CDR1 is SGHTA, CDR2 FQGNSA, per germline. This CDR3 has 14 residues. CDR3 protein: CASSPGLGIETQYF. In DNA, the CDR3 is TGTGCCAGCAGCCCAGGACTAGGTATAGAGACCCAGTACTTC.

This clonotype was seen a few times. The chain carries TRBV12-3 or TRBV12-4 and TRBJ2-5, with 11 bases that match TRBD2. Trimming took 5 bases from V and 5 from J; bases not matched to a gene: 10. The CDR3 is 16 amino acids. The CDR3 region is CASSPIAGGPGETQYF. CDR3 sequence (DNA): TGTGCCAGCAGTCCCATAGCGGGAGGGCCTGGGGAGACCCAGTACTTC.

This clonotype has a handful of counts. The rearrangement links TRBV9 to TRBJ2-3; TRBD2 is a possible D gene (5 bases). With 2 bases removed from V and 3 bases from J, the gap between germline ends came to 16 bases. The CDR3 is made up of 16 amino acids. CDR1 is SGDLS, CDR2 YYNGEE, per germline. CDR3 in DNA: TGTGCCAGCAGCGTTGGTGGGATCCCGGGGACAGATACGCAGTATTTT. Translating it yields CASSVGGIPGTDTQYF.

The chain links TRBV10-1 to TRBJ2-2; D may be TRBD1 or TRBD2 (5 bases each). The CDR3 covers 13 residues. The V end lost 4 bases, the J end lost 6 bases, and 9 bases lay between the germline ends. Germline V gives CDR1 WNHNN, CDR2 SYGVQD (reference sequence). CDR3 in DNA: TGCGCCAGCAGTGTTGGGGGTGCCGGGGAGCTGTTTTTT. It yields the protein CASSVGGAGELFF.

This clonotype occurred many times. This chain joins TRBV2 and TRBJ2-1, with TRBD1 matching over 12 bases. Trimming removed 5 bases from V and 10 bases from J; junction bases left unmatched: 12. CDR1 SNHLY and CDR2 FYNNEI come from the germline V gene. The CDR3 loop spans 16 amino acids. CDR3 DNA sequence: TGTGCCAGCAGTATGGCGGGACAGGGGGCGGCTGGGGAGCAGTTCTTC. As protein: CASSMAGQGAAGEQFF.

The V and J genes are TRBV28 and TRBJ1-6; D remains ambiguous. CDR1 is MDHEN, CDR2 SYDVKM, per germline. The CDR3 loop spans 14 amino acids. The V gene lost 3 bases and the J gene lost 7 bases, with 10 bases spanning the gap. The CDR3 region has the DNA TGTGCCAGCAGTTTCCCCAGTGAAAATTCACCCCTCCACTTT. It codes for CASSFPSENSPLHF. The whole variable domain, filled in from reference TRBV28 and TRBJ1-6, reads DVKVTQSSRYLVKRTGEKVFLECVQDMDHENMFWYRQDPGLGLRLIYFSYDVKMKEKGDIPEGYSVSREKKERFSLILESASTNQTSMYLCASSFPSENSPLHFGNGTRLTVT.

This sequence joins TRBV7-8 and TRBJ1-5, with D possibly TRBD1 on 5 matching bases. CDR1 and CDR2 from the germline V gene are SGHVS and FQNEAQ. This CDR3 has 13 residues. V dropped 4 bases and J dropped 6 bases, with 10 bases sitting between them. This CDR3 is CASSSGTSQPQHF. The CDR3 DNA reads as TGTGCCAGCAGCTCTGGGACCAGTCAGCCCCAGCATTTT.

The CDR3 loop is CAISRIAGGNEQFF. The CDR3 DNA reads as TGTGCCATCAGTAGAATAGCGGGAGGCAATGAGCAGTTCTTC. The rearrangement links TRBV10-3 to TRBJ2-1, with 10 positions matching TRBD2. With V trimmed by 5 bases and J by 6 bases, 4 bases remained unmatched. Germline V gene data show CDR1 as ENHRY and CDR2 as SYGVKD. The CDR3 loop spans 14 amino acids.

V usage is TRBV6-1 and J usage is TRBJ2-1, with D tentatively TRBD2 (6 bases). V lost 7 bases, J lost 9 bases, and 31 bases lay in between. The CDR3 length is 18 residues. Per germline, CDR1 MNHNS and CDR2 SASEGT. DNA for the CDR3: TGTGCCAGCACCCCGCGGCGGGGCAACCCGACAAGTGGGGGTGAGCAGTTCTTC. Amino acid sequence: CASTPRRGNPTSGGEQFF.

The V and J genes are TRBV20-1 and TRBJ1-2; D is uncertain. Germline CDR1 DFQATT, CDR2 SNEGSKA (reference sequence). Between the trimmed V and J ends, which lost 0 bases and 4 bases, there was a span of 12 bases. The CDR3 is made up of 14 amino acids. Here the CDR3 reads CSARERSAFYGYTF. CDR3 bases: TGCAGTGCTAGAGAGCGTTCAGCATTCTATGGCTACACCTTC.

The chain carries TRBV28 and TRBJ2-1; the match to TRBD2 covers 7 bases. The CDR3 extends over 14 amino acids. Germline V gene data show CDR1 as MDHEN and CDR2 as SYDVKM. Losses at the gene ends were 8 bases for V and 7 bases for J; bases not matched to a gene: 11. Written as DNA, the CDR3 is TGTGCCAGCCGTGCGGGAGACCGCTTGAATGAGCAGTTCTTC. Residues: CASRAGDRLNEQFF. Looking up the rest from reference TRBV28 and TRBJ2-1 gives the full variable domain: DVKVTQSSRYLVKRTGEKVFLECVQDMDHENMFWYRQDPGLGLRLIYFSYDVKMKEKGDIPEGYSVSREKKERFSLILESASTNQTSMYLCASRAGDRLNEQFFGPGTRLTVL.

In its sample, this clonotype was seen many times. The chain employs TRBV12-3 or TRBV12-4 and TRBJ2-1, with 7 bases lining up with TRBD1. The CDR3 is 14 residues long. The V gene end was trimmed by 4 bases and the J gene end by 4 bases; junction bases not matched to a gene: 4. CDR3 DNA: TGTGCCAGCAGTTCAACAGGGGATTACAATGAGCAGTTCTTC. It yields the protein CASSSTGDYNEQFF.